A single sample is the source of the 24 T cell receptor beta chains below, sequenced in a study of PD-1 blockade in classical Hodgkin lymphoma. The time point: cycle 4 day 1 (C4D1), after 6 weeks of nivolumab. All the patients suffered relapse after autologous stem cell transplantation, and brentuximab vedotin exposure differed. Produced via immunoSEQ multiplex PCR; TCRdb's table is partial and in-frame only. The table records 25,000 to 35,000 clones, approximately 67% of them present only once. The sample was peripheral blood mononuclear cells (PBMCs), taken before the fourth cycle of nivolumab. All receptors come from a human donor with classical Hodgkin lymphoma.

The chain recombines TRBV5-1 with TRBJ2-5; weak D call: TRBD1 (5 bases). The CDR3 has 11 residues. Trimming pared 7 bases from V and 4 bases from J, leaving 8 bases between. From germline, CDR1 is SGHRS and CDR2 YFSETQ. Here the CDR3 DNA reads TGCGCCAGCGCAGGGTCAGAGACCCAGTACTTC. Translated, it gives CASAGSETQYF.

This rearrangement joins TRBV28 to TRBJ1-5; D is unclear. This CDR3 is 14 amino acids long. Trimming cost V 2 bases and J 3 bases, with 8 bases left between them. CDR1 is MDHEN and CDR2 is SYDVKM in the germline V gene. CDR3 sequence (DNA): TGTGCCAGCAGTTTACCCCTCTACAATCAGCCCCAGCATTTT. It encodes CASSLPLYNQPQHF.

The CDR3 here is CASSPGSNTEAFF. The CDR3 DNA is TGTGCCAGCAGTCCAGGATCGAACACTGAAGCTTTCTTT. The gene calls are TRBV27 and TRBJ1-1; D is ambiguous. V was clipped by 5 bases and J by 1 base, with 8 bases between them. The CDR3 runs 13 residues. Germline CDR1 MNHEY, CDR2 SMNVEV (reference sequence).

The chain carries TRBV10-3 and TRBJ2-1; TRBD2 aligns across 8 bases. CDR3 length: 21 amino acids. J lost 1 base, V lost 3 bases, and 20 bases had no gene match. CDR1 is ENHRY, CDR2 SYGVKD, per germline. CDR3 DNA sequence: TGTGCCATCAGTGATCCCCCCAGTTGGCGGGGGGTCCCCCAATCCTACAATGAGCAGTTCTTC. It codes for CAISDPPSWRGVPQSYNEQFF.

By frequency in the sample, this clone is large (0.1 to 1%). The rearrangement uses TRBV9 and TRBJ2-7, with TRBD2 identical over 8 bases. The CDR3 spans 15 residues. Per the germline V gene, CDR1 is SGDLS and CDR2 is YYNGEE. V lost 3 bases and J lost 4; bases outside the gene matches: 9. The CDR3: CASSAEKSGSYEQYF. The CDR3 nucleotides read TGTGCCAGCAGCGCCGAGAAAAGCGGGAGTTACGAGCAGTACTTC.

The chain joins TRBV19 to TRBJ2-2; D could derive from TRBD1 or TRBD2 (5 bases each). The germline V gene encodes CDR1 LNHDA and CDR2 SQIVND (reference sequence). V was cut by 8 bases and J by 6 bases, with 13 bases left in between. CDR3 size: 13 residues. The CDR3 sequence: CASSWGIAGELFF. CDR3 DNA: TGTGCCAGTTCGTGGGGGATCGCCGGGGAGCTGTTTTTT.

The rearrangement uses TRBV7-4 and TRBJ2-7; 10 positions match TRBD2. V was clipped by 2 bases and J by 2 bases; unmatched bases: 3. Germline V lookup: CDR1 SGHVT, CDR2 SQSDAQ. CDR3 length: 15 amino acids. CDR3 bases: TGTGCCAGCAGCTTAAAGCGGGGGGGAACCTACGAGCAGTACTTC. This gives the protein CASSLKRGGTYEQYF.

This chain uses TRBV6-1 with TRBJ1-3; D unresolved. Germline values: CDR1 MNHNS, CDR2 SASEGT. V dropped 8 bases and J dropped 2 bases, with 13 bases sitting between them. This CDR3 is built from 14 residues. CDR3 region: CASFLGGTGNTIYF. CDR3 bases: TGTGCCAGCTTTTTGGGAGGGACTGGAAACACCATATATTTT.

This clone was found a few times. The chain combines TRBV5-6 with TRBJ2-7; D is uncertain. CDR3 length equals 13 residues. Germline V gene lookup returns CDR1 SGHDT and CDR2 YYEEEE. The V and J ends lost 0 bases and 6 bases respectively, with 10 bases between them. CDR3 nucleotides: TGTGCCAGCAGCTTGGAGTACCTCGCCGAGCAGTACTTC. Its protein product is CASSLEYLAEQYF.

This chain connects TRBV4-2 to TRBJ2-5; the D is unclear. This CDR3 has 12 residues. The V gene's germline CDR1 is LGHNA and CDR2 YNFKEQ. Trimming cost V 1 base and J 4 bases, with 4 bases left between them. Written as DNA, the CDR3 is TGTGCCAGCAGCCAAGTACCAGAGACCCAGTACTTC. Protein product: CASSQVPETQYF.

The chain employs TRBV5-4 and TRBJ2-1; no firm D call. The germline CDR1 and CDR2 sequences are SGHNT and YYREEE (reference sequence). V lost 7 bases, J lost 0 bases, and 11 bases lay in between. The CDR3 extends over 14 amino acids. The CDR3 nucleotides are TGTGCCAGCTTGAAGAGTAGCTCCTACAATGAGCAGTTCTTC. Translated: CASLKSSSYNEQFF.

CDR3 region: CASSPIPGRGGGNQPQHF. CDR3 nucleotide sequence: TGTGCCAGCAGCCCCATTCCGGGCCGGGGCGGGGGAAATCAGCCCCAGCATTTT. This chain joins TRBV5-8 and TRBJ1-5; D perhaps matches TRBD1 (5 bases). This CDR3 region has 18 residues. V shed 4 bases and J shed 4 bases, with 24 bases lying between them. Germline V CDR1 and CDR2: SGHTS, YDEGEE.

The chain couples TRBV7-6 to TRBJ1-4; the D gene is possibly TRBD1 (5 bases). From germline, CDR1 is SGHVS and CDR2 FNYEAQ. The V end was cut by 5 bases, the J end by 4 bases, with 14 bases between. CDR3 length: 15 amino acids. The CDR3 DNA reads TGTGCCAGCAGCCAGGGAGTAGAGTTTAATGAAAAACTGTTTTTT. It specifies CASSQGVEFNEKLFF. The full variable domain, rest sourced from reference TRBV7-6 and TRBJ1-4, is GAGVSQSPRYKVTKRGQDVALRCDPISGHVSLYWYRQALGQGPEFLTYFNYEAQQDKSGLPNDRFSAERPEGSISTLTIQRTEQRDSAMYRCASSQGVEFNEKLFFGSGTQLSVL.

The rearrangement uses TRBV29-1 and TRBJ2-7; D ambiguous. The CDR3 is 14 residues long. V lost 3 bases to trimming and J lost 1 base, with 13 bases between them. In germline, CDR1 is SQVTM, CDR2 ANQGSEA. CDR3 sequence: CSVDSPRLSYEQYF. The CDR3 coding sequence is TGCAGCGTTGACTCCCCCCGTCTTTCCTACGAGCAGTACTTC.

This clone has more than one count but fewer than ten. The chain combines TRBV7-8 with TRBJ2-3; TRBD1 aligns across 7 bases. J was trimmed by 5 bases and V by 6 bases; bases with no gene match: 17. Germline assignment: CDR1 SGHVS and CDR2 FQNEAQ. This CDR3 has 17 amino acids. CDR3 sequence: CASSPRIGGLLVDTQYF. The CDR3 region has the DNA TGTGCCAGCAGTCCGAGGATAGGGGGCCTGTTAGTAGATACGCAGTATTTT. The whole variable domain, remainder taken from reference TRBV7-8 and TRBJ2-3, is GAGVSQSPRYKVAKRGQDVALRCDPISGHVSLFWYQQALGQGPEFLTYFQNEAQLDKSGLPSDRFFAERPEGSVSTLKIQRTQQEDSAVYLCASSPRIGGLLVDTQYFGPGTRLTVL.

This chain joins TRBV2 and TRBJ1-1; 10 bases match TRBD1. CDR1 and CDR2 (germline): SNHLY, FYNNEI. The CDR3 sequence is 17 residues long. The V segment lost 0 bases and the J segment 4 bases; nucleotides outside the gene matches: 8. The chain's CDR3 is CASSEATGGISGTEAFF. CDR3 DNA: TGTGCCAGCAGTGAAGCGACAGGGGGCATTTCGGGCACTGAAGCTTTCTTT.

CDR3 sequence reads: CASSQYRGSGEQYF. The CDR3 DNA follows: TGCGCCAGCAGCCAGTACAGGGGCTCGGGCGAGCAGTACTTC. V usage is TRBV4-3 and J usage is TRBJ2-7, with 7 bases fitting TRBD1. Germline assignment: CDR1 LGHNA and CDR2 YSLEER. The CDR3 has 14 amino acids. After removal of 3 bases from V and 6 bases from J, the junction contained 8 bases not matched to a gene.

This chain joins TRBV4-3 and TRBJ2-4, with a tentative D call TRBD1 (6 bases). Germline V gene lookup returns CDR1 LGHNA and CDR2 YSLEER. Trimming shortened V by 9 bases and J by 8 bases, and 14 bases separated the two germline ends. This CDR3 comprises 12 residues. The DNA of the CDR3 is TGCGCCAGGTACAGGGTACCTGACATTCAGTACTTC. It specifies CARYRVPDIQYF.

V usage is TRBV19 and J usage is TRBJ2-2, with D tentatively TRBD2 (6 bases). V was trimmed by 7 bases and J by 0 bases, leaving 18 bases between them. The CDR3 sequence is 17 residues long. The germline V gene encodes CDR1 LNHDA and CDR2 SQIVND (reference sequence). The CDR3 sequence is CASKSFGAGSNTGELFF. The CDR3 DNA sequence: TGTGCCAGTAAGTCGTTCGGTGCGGGGTCGAACACCGGGGAGCTGTTTTTT.

V and J are TRBV7-9 and TRBJ1-6; D might be TRBD1 (5 bases). The ends were cut back, 4 bases at V and 8 bases at J, with 15 bases in the middle. Germline-derived CDR1 and CDR2 are SEHNR and FQNEAQ (reference sequence). CDR3 size: 15 residues. DNA of the CDR3: TGTGCCAGCAGCTACCCGGGGCAGGACTATTCACCCCTCCACTTT. This sequence encodes CASSYPGQDYSPLHF.

The genes are TRBV4-3 and TRBJ1-1; unclear D gene. The CDR3 length is 17 residues. Germline V gives CDR1 LGHNA, CDR2 YSLEER. V dropped 0 bases and J dropped 1 base, with 15 bases sitting between them. CDR3 in DNA: TGCGCCAGCAGCCAAGATCCGATTGGAGGACGGAACACTGAAGCTTTCTTT. It specifies CASSQDPIGGRNTEAFF.

V is TRBV10-1 and J is TRBJ1-3; D is perhaps TRBD1 (6 bases). The germline V gene encodes CDR1 WNHNN and CDR2 SYGVQD (reference sequence). With 7 bases removed from V and 0 bases from J, the gap between germline ends came to 16 bases. The CDR3 consists of 16 residues. The CDR3 DNA follows: TGCGCCAGCAAAGGGGGACCCGCGCTCTCTGGAAACACCATATATTTT. This gives the protein CASKGGPALSGNTIYF.

This clone is a singleton in its sample. This sequence joins TRBV29-1 and TRBJ2-7; D perhaps matches TRBD2 (6 bases). The germline V gene encodes CDR1 SQVTM and CDR2 ANQGSEA. The CDR3 loop spans 15 amino acids. V was cut by 7 bases and J by 5 bases, with 24 bases left in between. The CDR3 loop is CSARTGTQEGHEQYF. In DNA form, the CDR3 reads TGCAGCGCCCGTACCGGGACTCAGGAGGGACACGAGCAGTACTTC.

The V and J genes are TRBV5-4 and TRBJ2-6; D is unresolved. The CDR3 is 16 residues long. Germline CDR1 SGHNT, CDR2 YYREEE (reference sequence). The ends were cut back, 0 bases at V and 0 bases at J, with 7 bases in the middle. CDR3 sequence (DNA): TGTGCCAGCAGCTTGGCCCAACTCTCTGGGGCCAACGTCCTGACTTTC. Translation gives CASSLAQLSGANVLTF.